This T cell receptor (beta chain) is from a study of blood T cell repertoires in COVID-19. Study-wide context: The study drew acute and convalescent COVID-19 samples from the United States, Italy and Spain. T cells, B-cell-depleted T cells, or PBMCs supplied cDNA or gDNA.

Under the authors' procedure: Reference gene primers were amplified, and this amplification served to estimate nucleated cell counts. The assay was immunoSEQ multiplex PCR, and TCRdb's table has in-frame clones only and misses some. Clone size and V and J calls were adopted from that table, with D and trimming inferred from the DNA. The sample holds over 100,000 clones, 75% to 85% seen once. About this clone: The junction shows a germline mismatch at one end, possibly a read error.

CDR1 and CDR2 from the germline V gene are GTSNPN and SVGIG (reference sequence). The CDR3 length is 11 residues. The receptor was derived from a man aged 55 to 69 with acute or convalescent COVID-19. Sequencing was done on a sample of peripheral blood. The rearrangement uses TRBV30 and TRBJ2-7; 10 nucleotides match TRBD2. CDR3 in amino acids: CAWSVGLAAKF. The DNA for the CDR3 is TGTGCCTGGAGTGTCGGACTAGCGGCAAAATTC.